The rows below give T cell receptor beta chains drawn from one sample of a study of CD8 T cells in ankylosing spondylitis. TCRdb reprocessed the 5' RACE reads with MiXCR, giving one entry per CDR3 protein. This table has around 490,000 distinct CDR3 sequences, less than 6% appearing once. Sequenced material: blood, either unsorted or a sorted T cell fraction (not recorded which). These receptors came from a male donor with ankylosing spondylitis. The CDR3 runs from the conserved cysteine through the conserved F or W. Fields, in order: V gene, D gene, J gene, clone size, CDR3 protein, CDR3 DNA. A D gene is named only where the DNA matches it firmly. Some rows have no size entry. The others give once, few or many, or a class for an expanded clone.

>TRBV4-2|-|TRBJ1-6|-
CASSQQGQNNSPLHF
TGTGCCAGCAGCCAACAAGGACAGAATAATTCACCCCTCCACTTT
>TRBV6-5|-|TRBJ2-1|many
CASSYVGFSSYNEQFF
TGTGCCAGCAGTTACGTAGGGTTTAGCTCCTACAATGAGCAGTTCTTC
>TRBV20-1|TRBD1|TRBJ2-7|many
CSAATGQRVYF
TGCAGTGCAGCGACAGGGCAGCGAGTGTACTTC
>TRBV12-3/TRBV12-4|TRBD2|TRBJ2-3|many
CASIPGLAGAMDTQYF
TGTGCCAGCATCCCGGGGCTAGCGGGAGCAATGGATACGCAGTATTTT
>TRBV19|-|TRBJ1-1|few
CASSIAFGQGGAFF
TGTGCCAGTAGTATAGCCTTCGGGCAGGGAGGAGCTTTCTTT
>TRBV20-1|TRBD2|TRBJ2-7|few
CSAPGLAGGDRSYEQYF
TGCAGTGCTCCGGGACTAGCGGGAGGTGATAGGTCCTACGAGCAGTACTTC
>TRBV7-8|-|TRBJ1-6|-
CASSFYRDIGTNSPLHF
TGTGCCAGCAGCTTCTACCGGGACATCGGGACTAATTCACCCCTCCACTTT
>TRBV4-3|TRBD1|TRBJ1-2|many
CASSQDPAATGGTNYGYTF
TGCGCCAGCAGCCAAGATCCCGCCGCGACAGGGGGCACCAACTATGGCTACACCTTC
>TRBV4-1|-|TRBJ2-3|many
CASSQGLSTDTQYF
TGCGCCAGCAGCCAGGGGCTTAGCACAGATACGCAGTATTTT
>TRBV7-2|TRBD2|TRBJ2-1|many
CASSLGGTSGGNNEQFF
TGTGCCAGCAGCTTAGGGGGGACTAGCGGGGGAAACAATGAGCAGTTCTTC
>TRBV27|TRBD1|TRBJ2-2|-
CASSWDRGQTGELFF
TGTGCCAGCAGCTGGGACAGGGGGCAGACCGGGGAGCTGTTTTTT
>TRBV5-1|TRBD2|TRBJ2-3|many
CASTPLAGTYTDTQYF
TGCGCCAGCACCCCCCTAGCGGGGACTTACACAGATACGCAGTATTTT
>TRBV7-2|-|TRBJ2-7|-
CASSFAPTGPIF
TGTGCCAGCAGCTTTGCCCCTACTGGCCCCATCTTC
>TRBV12-3/TRBV12-4|TRBD1|TRBJ2-5|many
CASSDRVQETQYF
TGTGCCAGCAGCGACAGGGTCCAAGAGACCCAGTACTTC
>TRBV12-3/TRBV12-4|TRBD1|TRBJ1-5|many
CASRTTGAQPQHF
TGTGCCAGCAGGACGACAGGGGCTCAGCCCCAGCATTTT
>TRBV6-5|TRBD1|TRBJ1-1|many
CASSNSRGLTEAFF
TGTGCCAGCAGTAACTCCAGGGGGCTCACTGAAGCTTTCTTT
>TRBV14|-|TRBJ1-2|-
CASSQDLEYGYTF
TGTGCCAGCAGCCAAGATTTGGAGTATGGCTACACCTTC
>TRBV9|TRBD2|TRBJ2-1|many
CASNGLAGTSYNEQFF
TGTGCCAGCAACGGACTAGCGGGGACCTCCTACAATGAGCAGTTCTTC
>TRBV12-3/TRBV12-4|TRBD2|TRBJ2-7|many
CASSLQLAIYEQYF
TGTGCCAGCAGTTTACAACTAGCGATTTACGAGCAGTACTTC
>TRBV9|-|TRBJ1-1|many
CASSAGQTTEAFF
TGTGCCAGCAGCGCGGGACAAACCACTGAAGCTTTCTTT
>TRBV2|-|TRBJ1-1|many
CASTLGSRGTEAFF
TGTGCCAGCACCTTGGGGTCCCGAGGCACTGAAGCTTTCTTT
>TRBV7-2|-|TRBJ1-6|many
CASSLVSSYNSPLHF
TGTGCCAGCAGCTTAGTAAGCTCCTATAATTCACCCCTCCACTTT
>TRBV2|-|TRBJ1-5|many
CASSDSYVQPQHF
TGTGCCAGCAGTGACAGTTATGTGCAGCCCCAGCATTTT
>TRBV29-1|TRBD2|TRBJ2-1|many
CGVRTSGSDEQFF
TGCGGCGTTCGGACTAGCGGGAGCGATGAGCAGTTCTTC
>TRBV9|TRBD1|TRBJ2-5|many
CASGDGTQYMGQGLEETQYF
TGTGCCAGCGGAGACGGTACGCAATATATGGGACAGGGACTTGAAGAGACCCAGTACTTC
>TRBV29-1|TRBD2|TRBJ2-3|many
CSVRRGRGADTQYF
TGCAGCGTTAGGCGGGGTCGGGGGGCAGATACGCAGTATTTT
>TRBV5-1|-|TRBJ2-1|many
CASSFGRNSYNEQFF
TGCGCCAGCAGCTTCGGACGGAACTCCTACAATGAGCAGTTCTTC
>TRBV5-1|TRBD1|TRBJ1-1|many
CASSSPPTGRGWNTEAFF
TGCGCCAGCAGTTCACCCCCGACAGGGAGAGGGTGGAACACTGAAGCTTTCTTT
>TRBV12-3/TRBV12-4|-|TRBJ1-2|many
CASSFLEEYGYTF
TGTGCCAGCAGTTTTTTAGAGGAGTATGGCTACACCTTC
>TRBV2|TRBD1|TRBJ1-1|many
CASSALGQGATEAFF
TGTGCCAGCAGTGCCTTGGGACAGGGGGCCACTGAAGCTTTCTTT
>TRBV20-1|-|TRBJ2-7|many
CSARVAASYEQYF
TGCAGTGCTAGAGTCGCAGCCTCCTACGAGCAGTACTTC
>TRBV12-3/TRBV12-4|TRBD1|TRBJ1-2|many
CASSHPNRGNYGYTF
TGTGCCAGCAGTCATCCCAACAGGGGAAACTATGGCTACACCTTC
>TRBV15|-|TRBJ1-5|-
CATSVGTSYSNQPQHF
TGTGCCACCAGCGTGGGGACATCCTATAGCAATCAGCCCCAGCATTTT
>TRBV20-1|-|TRBJ2-4|many
CSASLGARNIQYF
TGCAGTGCTAGTCTGGGGGCGCGGAACATTCAGTACTTC
>TRBV27|TRBD1|TRBJ1-1|-
CASSPDQGAPTEAFF
TGTGCCAGCAGTCCAGACCAGGGGGCGCCCACTGAAGCTTTCTTT
>TRBV28|-|TRBJ1-1|many
CASSTAPGHGRLQFF
TGTGCCAGCAGCACGGCCCCGGGACACGGCCGATTGCAATTCTTT
>TRBV5-1|TRBD1|TRBJ2-7|many
CASSLGQGYPSEQYF
TGCGCCAGCAGCTTGGGACAGGGATACCCCTCCGAGCAGTACTTC
>TRBV5-6|TRBD1|TRBJ1-1|many
CASSRLRGRVDTEAFF
TGTGCCAGCAGCCGTTTGAGGGGGCGGGTGGACACTGAAGCTTTCTTT
>TRBV29-1|-|TRBJ2-5|many
CSVDLFPFYQETQYF
TGCAGCGTTGATTTGTTTCCGTTCTACCAAGAGACCCAGTACTTC
>TRBV11-2|-|TRBJ2-1|-
CASSLARDTMYNEQFF
TGTGCCAGCAGCTTAGCTCGGGACACAATGTACAATGAGCAGTTCTTC
>TRBV11-2|-|TRBJ2-2|-
CASSSRGVDGELFF
TGTGCCAGCAGCTCTAGAGGGGTAGACGGGGAGCTGTTTTTT
>TRBV4-3|-|TRBJ1-1|many
CASSQDWRGGGTEAFF
TGCGCCAGCAGCCAAGATTGGAGGGGTGGTGGGACTGAAGCTTTCTTT
>TRBV5-1|-|TRBJ1-1|many
CASSLWGGQGAFF
TGCGCCAGCAGCTTGTGGGGGGGGCAAGGTGCTTTCTTT
>TRBV20-1|TRBD2|TRBJ2-1|few
CCASPLLATGGGNEQFF
TGCTGTGCTAGTCCCCTACTAGCGACCGGAGGTGGCAATGAGCAGTTCTTC
>TRBV7-7|-|TRBJ1-2|many
CASSPLKAGNYGYTF
TGTGCTAGCAGCCCCCTCAAGGCAGGGAACTATGGCTACACCTTC
>TRBV6-5|TRBD1|TRBJ2-7|many
CASSYDRDPTYEQYF
TGTGCCAGCAGTTACGACAGGGACCCTACCTACGAGCAGTACTTC
>TRBV20-1|-|TRBJ2-1|many
CSATTGSYNEQFF
TGCAGTGCCACGACAGGCTCCTACAATGAGCAGTTCTTC
>TRBV10-3|TRBD2|TRBJ2-1|many
CAISERTSGGVYNEQFF
TGTGCCATCAGTGAGCGGACTAGCGGGGGGGTATACAATGAGCAGTTCTTC
>TRBV20-1|-|TRBJ1-1|many
CSAPPRGPVNTEAFF
TGCAGTGCCCCCCCCCGGGGGCCCGTGAACACTGAAGCTTTCTTT
>TRBV3-1|-|TRBJ2-1|-
CASSLPWGSEQFF
TGTGCCAGCAGCCTCCCTTGGGGGTCCGAGCAGTTCTTC
>TRBV29-1|-|TRBJ1-4|many
CSVGGPATNEKLFF
TGCAGCGTAGGGGGGCCTGCAACTAATGAAAAACTGTTTTTT
>TRBV5-1|-|TRBJ2-7|-
CASSPSDAGTEQYF
TGCGCCAGCAGCCCCTCTGACGCGGGTACCGAGCAGTACTTC